The sample holds one count of the clone carrying this T cell receptor (beta chain). TCRdb's copy holds only in-frame clones and misses some; the assay was immunoSEQ multiplex PCR. The sample consists of about 160,000 clones, about 83% of them appearing once. This sample was taken from a study of blood T cell repertoires in COVID-19. Study as a whole: Some COVID-19 samples were acute and others convalescent; all came from the United States, Italy and Spain. The analysed material was cDNA or gDNA that came from T cells, B-cell-depleted T cells, or PBMCs.

Germline V gives CDR1 KGHSH, CDR2 LQKENI. Trimming cost V 3 bases and J 8 bases; bases outside gene matches: 6. The CDR3 sequence is 15 residues long. Material for sequencing was peripheral blood. The TCR sequence derives from a man in his 60s with acute or convalescent COVID-19. The chain recombines TRBV18 with TRBJ1-6; 8 nucleotides line up with TRBD1. The CDR3, as DNA: TGTGCCAGCTCACCCCCACAGGGGGGTGATTCACCCCTCCACTTT. Translating it yields CASSPPQGGDSPLHF.